These 5 T cell receptor beta chains originate from one sample sequenced in a study of CD8+ T cells in alopecia areata. Reverse transcription of extracted RNA yielded cDNA, which provided the sequencing template. Profiling relied on immunoSEQ multiplex PCR, and the TCRdb table lists in-frame clones only, not all of them. The profile shows some 98,000 clones, roughly three fifths of them singletons. Specified treatment: oral pan-JAK inhibitor, 5-10 mg twice daily. The sequenced sample was CD8+ T cells sorted from blood, obtained at week 4, from a patient treated with tofacitinib. The receptors come from a human donor with alopecia areata.

This chain joins TRBV4-3 and TRBJ2-1; 8 positions match TRBD2. The CDR3 spans 19 residues. V lost 1 base and J lost 5; bases outside the gene matches: 16. CDR1 and CDR2 from the germline V gene are LGHNA and YSLEER. CDR3 sequence (DNA): TGCGCCAGCAGCCAAGCGGTAACCAGCGGGAGTTTTGTTAACAATGAGCAGTTCTTC. This codes for CASSQAVTSGSFVNNEQFF.

This clone was detected a few times. The CDR3 bases are TGCAGCGTCCCCCCGGGGAGGGAGCAGTACTTC. Its protein is CSVPPGREQYF. The gene calls are TRBV29-1 and TRBJ2-7; tentative D call: TRBD2 (6 bases). Germline loops: CDR1 SQVTM, CDR2 ANQGSEA. The CDR3 loop spans 11 amino acids. V lost 6 bases and J 7 bases, leaving 13 bases between the germline ends.

There are a few counts of this clone. This chain connects TRBV29-1 to TRBJ1-3; D is uncertain. The CDR3 totals 13 residues. V lost 2 bases and J lost 7, with 12 bases in between. CDR1 is SQVTM, CDR2 ANQGSEA, per germline. In DNA, the CDR3 is TGCAGCGTTGAATTTACATGGTCCAACACCATATATTTT. Protein: CSVEFTWSNTIYF.

J is TRBJ2-1 and V is TRBV7-8; possible D gene TRBD1, 5 bases. V was pared by 8 bases and J by 7 bases, with 12 bases between. The germline CDR1 and CDR2 sequences are SGHVS and FQNEAQ. The CDR3 has 12 residues. The CDR3 sequence is CASSQATNEQFF. Written as DNA, the CDR3 is TGTGCCAGCTCACAGGCCACGAATGAGCAGTTCTTC.

This sequence joins TRBV5-8 and TRBJ1-2; TRBD1 agrees at 9 bases. V gave up 7 bases and J gave up 1 base; unmatched junction bases: 11. The CDR3 contains 16 residues. The germline V gene encodes CDR1 SGHTS and CDR2 YDEGEE. The CDR3 DNA reads as TGTGCCAGCGACCGGGACAGGGACCTTATTAACTATGGCTACACCTTC. Translation: CASDRDRDLINYGYTF.